One and the same sample provided the 9 T cell receptor beta chains below, sequenced in a study of beta chain features in type 1 diabetes. Expressed TCRB transcripts were sequenced because the entire RNA isolate underwent reverse transcription. Clones were read by immunoSEQ multiplex PCR, and TCRdb kept only the in-frame ones, dropping some. The sample contains hundreds of thousands of clones, 13% of which appear only once. Antigen specificity for these receptors is unknown. Findings of the study overall: Patients with Type 1 diabetes showed moderately but significantly shorter TCRB CDR3s in all four CD4+ subsets.

Sequencing used naive CD4+ T cells from blood. These receptors were taken from a man aged 18 to 35 with type 1 diabetes.

This clone was observed a few times. The CDR3 DNA is TGCGCCAGCAGCTTGGTTCCAGGGCTGGTAAATTCACCCCTCCACTTT. Its protein product is CASSLVPGLVNSPLHF. V is TRBV5-1 and J is TRBJ1-6, with D perhaps TRBD1 (5 bases). The germline V gene has CDR1 SGHRS and CDR2 YFSETQ. V was cut by 0 bases and J by 7 bases, with 14 bases left in between. This CDR3 has 16 residues.

This clone was seen a few times. The chain recombines TRBV12-5 with TRBJ1-6; no reliable D call. There are 11 residues in the CDR3. The V end lost 6 bases, the J end lost 7 bases, and 4 bases lay between the germline ends. Per the germline V gene, CDR1 is LGHNT and CDR2 is FRNRAP. The CDR3 sequence: CASGRNSPLHF. CDR3 bases: TGTGCTAGTGGCCGCAATTCACCCCTCCACTTT.

This clone was found a few times. The chain joins TRBV30 to TRBJ2-1, with 10 nucleotides matching TRBD2. The CDR3 totals 15 residues. In germline, CDR1 is GTSNPN, CDR2 SVGIG (reference sequence). V lost 1 base to trimming and J lost 7 bases; unmatched junction nucleotides: 7. In DNA form, the CDR3 reads TGTGCCTGGAGTGGACTAGCGGGCTCGAGGAATGAGCAGTTCTTC. Translating it yields CAWSGLAGSRNEQFF. The full variable domain, rest sourced from reference TRBV30 and TRBJ2-1, is SQTIHQWPATLVQPVGSPLSLECTVEGTSNPNLYWYRQAAGRGLQLLFYSVGIGQISSEVPQNLSASRPQDRQFILSSKKLLLSDSGFYLCAWSGLAGSRNEQFFGPGTRLTVL.

The gene calls are TRBV2 and TRBJ1-1; D is perhaps TRBD1 (5 bases). Per germline, CDR1 SNHLY and CDR2 FYNNEI. The CDR3 has 13 residues. V lost 7 bases, J lost 8 bases, and 17 bases lay in between. CDR3 sequence reads: CASTQRGTKEAFF. The DNA of the CDR3 is TGTGCCAGCACCCAACGGGGGACCAAGGAAGCTTTCTTT.

The chain recombines TRBV19 with TRBJ2-2; 8 bases are shared with TRBD1. This CDR3 has 17 residues. Germline-derived CDR1 and CDR2 are LNHDA and SQIVND (reference sequence). J gave up 1 base and V 4 bases, and 8 bases lay outside the gene matches. The CDR3 region is CASSRRTGSKNTGELFF. The DNA for the CDR3 is TGTGCCAGTAGTAGGAGGACAGGGTCGAAGAACACCGGGGAGCTGTTTTTT.

This clone occurred a few times. This chain uses TRBV21-1 with TRBJ2-3; the listed D gene, TRBD1, was not tested against the DNA. TRBV21-1 is noted as a pseudogene. This CDR3 spans 16 amino acids. The CDR3 protein is CASRDRGHRYTDTQYF. For the CDR3, the DNA is TGTGCCAGCCGGGACAGGGGACACCGTTACACAGATACGCAGTATTTT.

The gene calls are TRBV7-8 and TRBJ2-4; 7 bases fit TRBD2. The germline gives CDR1 SGHVS, CDR2 FQNEAQ. J was trimmed by 0 bases and V by 5 bases; bases with no gene match: 13. The CDR3 contains 18 residues. This CDR3 reads CASSIPPWEGAAKNIQYF. The CDR3 DNA is TGTGCCAGCAGCATCCCCCCCTGGGAGGGCGCAGCCAAAAACATTCAGTACTTC. The entire variable domain, with the rest obtained from reference TRBV7-8 and TRBJ2-4, is as follows: GAGVSQSPRYKVAKRGQDVALRCDPISGHVSLFWYQQALGQGPEFLTYFQNEAQLDKSGLPSDRFFAERPEGSVSTLKIQRTQQEDSAVYLCASSIPPWEGAAKNIQYFGAGTRLSVL.

The chain has TRBV2 and TRBJ1-1; D ambiguous. The CDR3 is made up of 14 amino acids. The germline V and J ends were trimmed by 6 bases and 7 bases, with 18 bases remaining between them. Germline assignment: CDR1 SNHLY and CDR2 FYNNEI. The CDR3, as DNA: TGTGCCAGCAGGGTCGAGAGTTCTTCGAATGAAGCTTTCTTT. As protein: CASRVESSSNEAFF.

This clone came up a few times. Within the sample, other DNA sequences also encode this same CDR3. The chain joins TRBV7-9 to TRBJ1-1, with D hard to call. The V gene lost 1 base and the J gene lost 3 bases, with 6 bases spanning the gap. Germline V gives CDR1 SEHNR, CDR2 FQNEAQ (reference sequence). This CDR3 comprises 13 residues. CDR3 residues: CASSLERDTEAFF. DNA for the CDR3: TGTGCCAGCAGCTTAGAAAGGGACACTGAAGCTTTCTTT.